One sample yielded the 26 T cell receptor beta chains listed below, sequenced in a study of identical twins. One entry per CDR3 protein results from TCRdb running MiXCR on the 5' RACE reads. The table shows 450,000 or so distinct CDR3 sequences, with approximately 24% occurring only once. A further study also used this sample, focusing on T cells expressing NK-cell markers.

The sequenced material came from CD4+ T cells sorted from blood. These receptors all stem from a woman aged 18-29 years in good health.

The chain employs TRBV5-1 and TRBJ2-7, with a weak D call TRBD1 (6 bases). This CDR3 region has 13 residues. The germline gives CDR1 SGHRS, CDR2 YFSETQ. V lost 2 bases and J 7 bases, leaving 13 bases between the germline ends. CDR3 bases: TGCGCCAGCAGCTTCCTGCAGGGGTGGGAGCAGTACTTC. Protein: CASSFLQGWEQYF.

The V and J genes are TRBV11-2 and TRBJ1-2; no clear D gene. Germline-derived CDR1 and CDR2 are SGHAT and FQNNGV. There are 16 residues in the CDR3. V was shortened by 5 bases and J by 1 base, with 17 bases between the two germline ends. As DNA, the CDR3 is TGTGCCAGCAGCGGGCAACGGTTCCCCCTTAACTATGGCTACACCTTC. Protein: CASSGQRFPLNYGYTF.

This clonotype has more than one count but fewer than ten. The junction departs from germline at one end; a sequencing error may be responsible. The rearrangement joins TRBV6-2 or TRBV6-3 to TRBJ2-1; 11 bases fit TRBD2. CDR1 and CDR2 (germline): MNHEY, SVGEGT. The CDR3 contains 13 residues. The DNA for the CDR3 is TGTGCCAGCAAGACTAGCGGGAACGATGAGCGGTTCTTC. As protein: CASKTSGNDERFF.

This clonotype was counted a few times. The rearrangement uses TRBV5-1 and TRBJ2-3; D remains ambiguous. The CDR3 runs to 12 residues. Germline CDR1 is SGHRS and CDR2 is YFSETQ. The V end was cut by 0 bases, the J end by 5 bases, with 4 bases between. The CDR3 loop is CASSLGVDTQYF. In DNA, the CDR3 is TGCGCCAGCAGCTTGGGGGTAGATACGCAGTATTTT.

The chain links TRBV6-2 or TRBV6-3 to TRBJ1-2; no definite D call. The CDR3 has 11 amino acids. Germline V gene sequence: CDR1 MNHEY, CDR2 SVGEGT. The germline V and J ends were trimmed by 0 bases and 8 bases, with 4 bases remaining between them. The CDR3 is CASSYSVGYTF. DNA of the CDR3: TGTGCCAGCAGTTACTCGGTGGGCTACACCTTC.

This clonotype was counted a few times. The rearrangement joins TRBV10-3 to TRBJ1-1, with D perhaps matching TRBD1 (5 bases). V was shortened by 11 bases and J by 0 bases, with 16 bases between the two germline ends. The germline gives CDR1 ENHRY, CDR2 SYGVKD. The length of the CDR3 is 14 residues. The CDR3 DNA reads TGTGCCTCCGGCGGGGGACGGTTGAACACTGAAGCTTTCTTT. Translation gives CASGGGRLNTEAFF.

This clonotype was picked up a small number of times. The chain recombines TRBV12-3 or TRBV12-4 with TRBJ2-7; 7 bases are a match to TRBD1. The V segment lost 8 bases and the J segment 2 bases; nucleotides outside the gene matches: 6. CDR3 size: 13 residues. The CDR3 DNA is TGTGCCAGCGGGAGACAGGGTCCCTACGAGCAGTACTTC. Protein: CASGRQGPYEQYF.

This clonotype has only a few counts. This chain connects TRBV5-1 to TRBJ2-1; D unresolved. The CDR3 has 13 residues. The V gene's germline CDR1 is SGHRS and CDR2 YFSETQ. Between the trimmed V and J ends, which lost 3 bases and 6 bases, there was a span of 10 bases. CDR3 DNA sequence: TGCGCCAGCAGCTCCCTCTACAGCAATGAGCAGTTCTTC. Translation: CASSSLYSNEQFF.

J is TRBJ2-1 and V is TRBV7-9; no reliable D call. Germline V gives CDR1 SEHNR, CDR2 FQNEAQ (reference sequence). This CDR3 is built from 9 residues. V gave up 8 bases and J gave up 9 bases, with 5 bases separating them. The CDR3 bases are TGTGCCAGCCTGCCTGAGCAGTTCTTC. Translated, it gives CASLPEQFF.

In this sample, this clonotype turned up a few times. The chain combines TRBV6-2 or TRBV6-3 with TRBJ2-5; D not resolved. Looked up from germline, CDR1 is MNHEY and CDR2 is SVGEGT. V lost 5 bases and J 9 bases, leaving 13 bases between the germline ends. The CDR3 runs 12 residues. This CDR3 reads CASSSSSGAQYF. The CDR3 nucleotides are TGTGCCAGCAGTAGCAGCAGTGGGGCCCAGTACTTC.

This clonotype came up many times. This chain connects TRBV5-1 to TRBJ1-4; D is undetermined. V shed 4 bases and J shed 5 bases, with 9 bases lying between them. The CDR3 has 13 amino acids. The germline CDR1 and CDR2 sequences are SGHRS and YFSETQ. The CDR3, as DNA: TGCGCCAGCAGCCGGGGATCGAATGAAAAACTGTTTTTT. Encoded protein: CASSRGSNEKLFF. Together with reference TRBV5-1 and TRBJ1-4, the CDR3 gives the full variable domain: KAGVTQTPRYLIKTRGQQVTLSCSPISGHRSVSWYQQTPGQGLQFLFEYFSETQRNKGNFPGRFSGRQFSNSRSEMNVSTLELGDSALYLCASSRGSNEKLFFGSGTQLSVL.

J is TRBJ2-7 and V is TRBV20-1; D is unclear. The CDR3 extends over 14 amino acids. With 0 bases removed from V and 2 bases from J, the gap between germline ends came to 11 bases. Germline CDR1 and CDR2: DFQATT and SNEGSKA (reference sequence). The DNA of the CDR3 is TGCAGTGCTAGAGATAGAATTCTGGCCTACGAGCAGTACTTC. It yields the protein CSARDRILAYEQYF.

The chain is built from TRBV3-1 and TRBJ1-2; no firm D call. This CDR3 region has 12 residues. In germline, CDR1 is LGHDT, CDR2 YNNKEL (reference sequence). Trimming took 3 bases from V and 2 from J, leaving 4 bases between them. CDR3 residues: CASSQTNYGYTF. DNA for the CDR3: TGTGCCAGCAGCCAGACCAACTATGGCTACACCTTC.

This clonotype was recorded a few times. J is TRBJ2-3 and V is TRBV10-3, with D perhaps matching TRBD2 (7 bases). V lost 10 bases and J lost 10, with 27 bases in between. The CDR3 has 15 residues. The germline CDR1 and CDR2 sequences are ENHRY and SYGVKD. CDR3 sequence reads: CATGAGTTNLRAQYF. The CDR3, as DNA: TGTGCCACGGGGGCCGGGACTACAAATTTGCGGGCGCAGTATTTT.

Only a few counts were recorded for this clonotype. The rearrangement links TRBV20-1 to TRBJ2-1; TRBD2 is a possible D gene (5 bases). Trimming removed 5 bases from V and 12 bases from J, with 14 bases in between. Germline values: CDR1 DFQATT, CDR2 SNEGSKA (reference sequence). The CDR3 loop spans 11 amino acids. In DNA form, the CDR3 reads TGCAGTGCTGAATTCGGGATTTTGCAGTTCTTC. Translated: CSAEFGILQFF.

In this sample, this clonotype turned up a few times. The chain recombines TRBV10-3 with TRBJ1-2; D may be TRBD1 (5 bases). CDR1 and CDR2 (germline): ENHRY, SYGVKD. This CDR3 region has 12 residues. Trimming shortened V by 7 bases and J by 3 bases, and 9 bases separated the two germline ends. CDR3 nucleotide sequence: TGTGCCATCATAAAGGGGTACTATGGCTACACCTTC. The encoded protein is CAIIKGYYGYTF.

The table lists this clonotype with a few counts. The chain recombines TRBV5-1 with TRBJ2-3; tentatively, D is TRBD2 (5 bases). CDR3 size: 15 residues. V lost 5 bases and J 0 bases, leaving 13 bases between the germline ends. Germline V gene sequence: CDR1 SGHRS, CDR2 YFSETQ. The CDR3 DNA sequence: TGCGCCAGCAGAGCGGTGGGAGTCAGCACAGATACGCAGTATTTT. This translates into CASRAVGVSTDTQYF.

The gene calls are TRBV5-1 and TRBJ2-1, with D maybe TRBD2 (5 bases). CDR1 is SGHRS, CDR2 YFSETQ, per germline. Trimming removed 3 bases from V and 2 bases from J, with 12 bases in between. This CDR3 has 15 residues. The CDR3 is CASSWQGLTYNEQFF. CDR3 in DNA: TGCGCCAGCAGCTGGCAAGGACTTACCTACAATGAGCAGTTCTTC.

This clonotype occurred a few times. The CDR3 sequence: CAIKGQGTYEQYF. The CDR3 DNA follows: TGTGCCATCAAAGGACAGGGAACCTACGAGCAGTACTTC. This chain links TRBV10-3 with TRBJ2-7, with 8 nucleotides matching TRBD1. This CDR3 comprises 13 residues. Germline CDR1 ENHRY, CDR2 SYGVKD. V lost 7 bases, J lost 2 bases, and 4 bases stayed unmatched.

The gene calls are TRBV30 and TRBJ2-3, with no clear D. Germline CDR1 GTSNPN, CDR2 SVGIG (reference sequence). The length of the CDR3 is 11 residues. Trimming shortened V by 2 bases and J by 4 bases, and 4 bases separated the two germline ends. The CDR3 region is CAWSKPDTQYF. DNA for the CDR3: TGTGCCTGGAGTAAGCCAGATACGCAGTATTTT.

This clonotype came up a few times. J is TRBJ2-1 and V is TRBV20-1, with D tentatively TRBD2 (5 bases). CDR1 DFQATT and CDR2 SNEGSKA come from the germline V gene (reference sequence). The CDR3 loop spans 13 amino acids. Trimming removed 3 bases from V and 10 bases from J, with 16 bases in between. The CDR3 sequence is CSARAYTSGEQFF. The CDR3 DNA follows: TGCAGTGCTAGGGCATATACTAGTGGGGAGCAGTTCTTC.

The chain combines TRBV20-1 with TRBJ1-1; 8 bases fit TRBD1. Germline-derived CDR1 and CDR2 are DFQATT and SNEGSKA (reference sequence). CDR3 size: 14 residues. Losses at the gene ends were 3 bases for V and 4 bases for J; bases not matched to a gene: 7. The CDR3 here is CSARGGTGRTEAFF. The CDR3 DNA follows: TGCAGTGCTAGGGGGGGGACAGGCCGCACTGAAGCTTTCTTT.

CDR3 sequence: CSASVAWEQYF. The CDR3 DNA reads TGCAGTGCTAGCGTCGCATGGGAGCAGTACTTC. The chain employs TRBV20-1 and TRBJ2-7; no definite D call. Germline V CDR1 and CDR2: DFQATT, SNEGSKA (reference sequence). Trimming removed 3 bases at V and 7 bases at J, with 10 bases between. CDR3 length: 11 residues.

The chain links TRBV20-1 to TRBJ1-1, with D uncertain. V was pared by 5 bases and J by 6 bases, with 13 bases between. CDR1 and CDR2 from the germline V gene are DFQATT and SNEGSKA (reference sequence). The CDR3 has 12 residues. The CDR3 sequence: CSASDNSPEAFF. In nucleotides, the CDR3 is TGCAGTGCTTCCGACAACTCCCCTGAAGCTTTCTTT.

The chain is built from TRBV20-1 and TRBJ2-3; 11 nucleotides agree with TRBD2. Germline V gene sequence: CDR1 DFQATT, CDR2 SNEGSKA (reference sequence). Unmatched junction bases numbered 10, after V lost 6 bases and J lost 8 bases. The CDR3 is 14 residues long. CDR3 protein: CSAQTSGGRGTQYF. As DNA, the CDR3 is TGCAGTGCCCAAACTAGCGGGGGACGGGGTACGCAGTATTTT.

This clonotype was picked up many times. The CDR3 region has the DNA TGCGCCAGCAGCTTGGTGCCGAGCTCCTACGAGCAGTACTTC. Its translation: CASSLVPSSYEQYF. The rearrangement uses TRBV5-1 and TRBJ2-7; D remains ambiguous. The CDR3 is 14 residues long. CDR1 and CDR2 from the germline V gene are SGHRS and YFSETQ. V lost 0 bases and J 0 bases, leaving 7 bases between the germline ends.